The 16 T cell receptor beta chains given below trace back to one sample, sequenced in a study of CD8+CD57+ T cells in acquired aplastic anemia. It was genomic DNA that served as the template for profiling TCR beta VDJ and CDR3. TCRdb itself ran the reads through MiXCR, one entry per CDR3 protein. This table holds about 180,000 distinct CDR3 sequences, about 44% found once. It was patients with CD8+CD57+ cell expansion by flow cytometry who were chosen for sequencing. The source material was sorted CD4+, CD8+, or CD8+CD57+ T cells (not recorded which) from PBMCs. The receptors come from a human donor with aplastic anemia.

This sequence joins TRBV25-1 and TRBJ2-5; 7 bases fit TRBD2. V shed 7 bases, J shed 5 bases, and the junction held 10 bases outside the gene matches. The germline V gene has CDR1 MGHDK and CDR2 SYGVNS. The CDR3 covers 14 residues. In DNA form, the CDR3 reads TGTGCCAGCACTCTAAGGTGGGGGGGGGAGACCCAGTACTTC. Its translation is CASTLRWGGETQYF.

On this clonotype itself: A much larger clone lies one base from this, so it may be a read error. This is likely a read error, given that the CDR3 carries no conserved phenylalanine or tryptophan at its end. The chain carries TRBV4-1 and TRBJ2-5, with TRBD2 matching over 16 bases. The CDR3 runs 20 residues. Germline values: CDR1 MGHRA, CDR2 YSYEKL. V was pared by 4 bases and J by 4 bases, with 15 bases of the junction left unmatched. CDR3 residues: CASSRIETGTSGGALETQYV. The CDR3 DNA follows: TGCGCCAGCAGCCGGATTGAAACCGGGACTAGCGGGGGGGCCTTAGAGACCCAGTACGTC.

The chain links TRBV6-2 or TRBV6-3 to TRBJ1-5, with 7 bases identical to TRBD1. The CDR3 consists of 16 residues. From germline, CDR1 is MNHEY and CDR2 SVGEGT. Trimming cost V 2 bases and J 0 bases; bases outside gene matches: 4. The CDR3 protein is CASSYGTAYSNQPQHF. The CDR3 DNA is TGTGCCAGCAGTTACGGGACAGCATATAGCAATCAGCCCCAGCATTTT.

The chain carries TRBV19 and TRBJ1-1; no reliable D call. Germline CDR1 reads LNHDA; CDR2 reads SQIVND (reference sequence). There are 12 residues in the CDR3. The V gene lost 3 bases and the J gene lost 7 bases, with 9 bases spanning the gap. CDR3 DNA sequence: TGTGCCAGTAGTATTGCGGGTCTTGAAGCTTTCTTT. Translation gives CASSIAGLEAFF.

The chain uses TRBV2 and TRBJ1-1; 7 bases align to TRBD1. Germline assignment: CDR1 SNHLY and CDR2 FYNNEI. The V gene end was trimmed by 8 bases and the J gene end by 0 bases; junction bases not matched to a gene: 9. The CDR3 extends over 15 amino acids. The chain's CDR3 is CASVRDSQLNTEAFF. In nucleotides, the CDR3 is TGTGCCAGCGTCCGGGACAGCCAGTTGAACACTGAAGCTTTCTTT.

The rearrangement links TRBV20-1 to TRBJ2-2; D tentatively fits TRBD1 or TRBD2 (5 bases each). CDR1 is DFQATT, CDR2 SNEGSKA, per germline (reference sequence). The CDR3 contains 14 residues. V was pared by 5 bases and J by 8 bases, with 18 bases between. This CDR3 is CSAQGALPRGELFF. The CDR3 DNA reads TGCAGTGCTCAGGGAGCTCTACCGAGAGGGGAGCTGTTTTTT.

This clonotype was found once. A much larger clone sits a single nucleotide away, making a read error possible. The chain uses TRBV7-8 and TRBJ2-7; 9 bases fit TRBD1. The CDR3 covers 14 residues. The V gene's germline CDR1 is SGHVS and CDR2 FQNEAQ. The chain's CDR3 is CVSSFGTGTYEQYF. CDR3 coding DNA: TGTGTCAGCAGCTTCGGGACAGGGACCTACGAGCAGTACTTC.

In this sample, this clonotype turned up a few times. The chain employs TRBV18 and TRBJ1-1; D is uncertain. The V end lost 0 bases, the J end lost 8 bases, and 10 bases lay between the germline ends. Germline lookup yields CDR1 KGHSH and CDR2 LQKENI. This CDR3 is 13 amino acids long. The CDR3 is CASSPPSRFEAFF. The CDR3 DNA reads as TGTGCCAGCTCACCACCGTCGCGATTCGAAGCTTTCTTT. The variable domain in full, with the rest retrieved from reference TRBV18 and TRBJ1-1, is NAGVMQNPRHLVRRRGQEARLRCSPMKGHSHVYWYRQLPEEGLKFMVYLQKENIIDESGMPKERFSAEFPKEGPSILRIQQVVRGDSAAYFCASSPPSRFEAFFGQGTRLTVV.

The V and J genes are TRBV7-3 and TRBJ1-2; unclear D gene. Trimming left V 1 base short and J 8 bases short, with 11 bases between. The CDR3 has 13 residues. Germline V gene lookup returns CDR1 SGHTA and CDR2 FQGTGA. DNA of the CDR3: TGTGCCAGCAGCTTAAGGCCCGGGGAGGGCTACACCTTC. Its translation: CASSLRPGEGYTF. Drawing the rest from reference TRBV7-3 and TRBJ1-2, the complete variable domain is GAGVSQTPSNKVTEKGKYVELRCDPISGHTALYWYRQSLGQGPEFLIYFQGTGAADDSGLPNDRFFAVRPEGSVSTLKIQRTERGDSAVYLCASSLRPGEGYTFGSGTRLTVV.

The chain joins TRBV15 to TRBJ2-7; D is perhaps TRBD1 (5 bases). CDR1 is LNHNV, CDR2 YYDKDF, per germline (reference sequence). V shed 0 bases and J shed 5 bases, with 8 bases lying between them. The CDR3 has 13 residues. The CDR3 nucleotides are TGTGCCACCAGCAGAGAAGGGGCGAACGAGCAGTACTTC. Protein sequence: CATSREGANEQYF.

This clonotype was seen repeatedly, ten times or more. The gene calls are TRBV28 and TRBJ1-6; D gene unclear. This CDR3 spans 16 amino acids. Between the trimmed V and J ends, which lost 6 bases and 0 bases, there was a span of 12 bases. Germline lookup yields CDR1 MDHEN and CDR2 SYDVKM. The CDR3 loop reads CASRLDGSSYNSPLHF. In nucleotides, the CDR3 is TGTGCCAGCAGGTTGGACGGCAGCTCCTATAATTCACCCCTCCACTTT. The full variable domain, rest sourced from reference TRBV28 and TRBJ1-6, is DVKVTQSSRYLVKRTGEKVFLECVQDMDHENMFWYRQDPGLGLRLIYFSYDVKMKEKGDIPEGYSVSREKKERFSLILESASTNQTSMYLCASRLDGSSYNSPLHFGNGTRLTVT.

A few counts support this clonotype. This chain joins TRBV15 and TRBJ2-7; D may be TRBD1 (5 bases). Germline values: CDR1 LNHNV, CDR2 YYDKDF (reference sequence). The CDR3 has 13 amino acids. Trimming left V 1 base short and J 6 bases short, with 10 bases between. The CDR3 coding sequence is TGTGCCACCAGCAGAGTAGTAGGGGTCGAGCAGTACTTC. This translates into CATSRVVGVEQYF. The full variable domain, in which reference TRBV15 and TRBJ2-7 provide the parts outside the CDR3, is DAMVIQNPRYQVTQFGKPVTLSCSQTLNHNVMYWYQQKSSQAPKLLFHYYDKDFNNEADTPDNFQSRRPNTSFCFLDIRSPGLGDTAMYLCATSRVVGVEQYFGPGTRLTVT.

The chain joins TRBV7-6 to TRBJ2-5, with D unclear. CDR3 size: 12 residues. Trimming took 5 bases from V and 7 from J, leaving 11 bases between them. Germline CDR1 reads SGHVS; CDR2 reads FNYEAQ. This CDR3 reads CASSHNDGTQYF. For the CDR3, the DNA is TGTGCCAGCAGCCATAACGACGGGACCCAGTACTTC.

This clonotype was recorded many times. J is TRBJ2-4 and V is TRBV5-1, with TRBD2 as a possible D gene (5 bases). The V and J ends lost 6 bases and 6 bases respectively, with 7 bases between them. The CDR3 totals 11 residues. Germline CDR1 is SGHRS and CDR2 is YFSETQ. CDR3 in DNA: TGCGCCAGCAATGAGGGAAACATTCAGTACTTC. Amino acid sequence: CASNEGNIQYF.

The V call is TRBV25-1, the J call TRBJ1-1; D unclear. Trimming shortened V by 1 base and J by 7 bases, and 4 bases separated the two germline ends. The CDR3 extends over 11 amino acids. Germline V gene data show CDR1 as MGHDK and CDR2 as SYGVNS. CDR3 nucleotides: TGTGCCAGCAGTGAATGGGATGAAGCTTTCTTT. Amino acids: CASSEWDEAFF.

This clonotype was found once. This sequence joins TRBV7-2 and TRBJ2-7, with TRBD2 as a possible D gene (6 bases). V lost 8 bases, J lost 2 bases, and 13 bases lay in between. The CDR3 sequence is 13 residues long. Germline CDR1 is SGHTA and CDR2 is FQGNSA. The CDR3: CASDPGDAYEQYF. The CDR3 region has the DNA TGTGCCAGCGACCCGGGAGACGCCTACGAGCAGTACTTC. Full variable domain (missing parts from reference TRBV7-2 and TRBJ2-7): GAGVSQSPSNKVTEKGKDVELRCDPISGHTALYWYRQSLGQGLEFLIYFQGNSAPDKSGLPSDRFSAERTGGSVSTLTIQRTQQEDSAVYLCASDPGDAYEQYFGPGTRLTVT.